This TCR gamma chain was captured in a study of Vγ9Vδ2 T cells in congenital toxoplasmosis (dated by TCRdb to about 2021). Notes on the research overall: Congenital toxoplasmosis was diagnosed using IgG, IgM and IgA serology, Western blot and an in-house interferon-gamma release assay. This study compared the CDR3 repertoires of the gamma and delta chains in sorted blood gammadelta T cells from congenitally T. gondii-infected infants versus uninfected infants. Repertoire sequencing was done on samples from infants at 2 months after birth and at 1 year of age. At 2 months, TCR sequencing included 5 infected and around eleven uninfected infants, and at 1 year it included 3 infected and 4 uninfected infants. Summary of the overall study and its limitations: Germline-encoded fetal-type TRDV2 CDR3 sequences seemed to be more prevalent in infected than in uninfected approximately 2-month-old infants, with an in utero expansion footprint being suggested. Repertoire differences between infected and uninfected infants were less clearly seen at 1 year of age than at 2 months. Both infected and uninfected infants showed high prevalence of a public TRGV9 clonotype. Two months was the earliest age with enough suitable sample material for TCR repertoire analysis, so newborn repertoires were not sequenced. At 2 months, TRGV9 and TRDV2 CDR3s of infected infants appeared to carry fewer N additions than uninfected infants, especially TRDV2-TRDJ1 sequences.

The cysteine opens and the phenylalanine closes a CDR3 of 16 amino acids. The DNA shown is the 48-base CDR3, in frame from base 1. CDR1 and CDR2, per the germline V gene (reference sequence), are GITISATS and ISYDGTV. cDNA was generated in one tube by template-switch reverse transcription with TRGC- and TRDC-specific primers, using SuperScript II. The TRGC primer was designed so that it binds both the TRGC1 and the TRGC2 constant genes. The KAPA Real-Time Library Amplification Kit was used to amplify TRG and TRD, and AMPure XP beads were used for purification between steps. Illumina sequencing adapters were added by index PCR using the Nextera XT Index Kit. TRG and TRD amplicons were sequenced on an Illumina MiSeq with the V2 300 kit, giving 150 bp paired-end reads. As for how the authors treated the data: Before any further analysis, FastQC version 0.11.8 was used to check read quality. Reads were aligned against the TRG or TRD reference genes from GenBank, and CDR3 sequences were constructed using MiXCR version 3.0.3. MiXCR defaults were kept, except that TRDD gene segments were assembled using 3 rather than 5 consecutive nucleotides. N additions, CDR3 length, J segment length and clonotype sharing between samples were calculated with VDJtools version 1.2.1. CDR3 sequences that were out of frame or contained stop codons were removed from the analysis. Infant repertoires were assessed for overlap with previously published fetal, cord blood and adult blood Vgamma9Vdelta2 repertoires. TCRdb reanalyzed the public reads with the CATT caller, and identical DNA sequences were merged afterwards. What appears here as the V and J calls and clone size reflects TCRdb's work, not the paper's. The sample profile shows approximately 440 gamma-chain clones; more than 20% of them were found once. 49% of the sample belongs to the ten largest clones.

The same treatment, using spiramycin and/or pyrimethamine plus sulfadiazine plus folinic acid, was given to mothers of both infected and uninfected infants. Every infant, whether infected or uninfected, was delivered at term after more than 37 weeks of gestation. Around 0.91 mL of blood was used to isolate PBMCs by Lymphoprep gradient centrifugation, after which the PBMCs were cryopreserved in liquid nitrogen and shipped to Belgium. After thawing, the PBMCs were labeled with Zombie NIR viability dye and stained with antibodies against CD3, TCR gammadelta, Vgamma9 and Vdelta2. Sorting of CD3+ TCRgammadelta+ T cells was performed on a FACSAria III, reaching a mean purity of around 98%. For each sample, the RNeasy Micro Kit was used to isolate RNA from some 9,700 sorted gammadelta T cells. Each infant was born to a mother who had been enrolled with a primary T. gondii infection during pregnancy. The infants' peripheral blood was drawn at an outpatient microbiology and virology center located in Pavia, Italy.

This clone was found a few times. The target of this receptor is not known. TCRdb attributes to this sequence the protein of a much larger clone, which differs from the DNA translation at residue 10; a read error is likely, and the protein displayed is translated from the DNA. The rearranged chain carries TRGV9 and TRGJP. The TCR was taken from a child younger than 10 born to a mother with Toxoplasma gondii infection during pregnancy, either congenitally infected or uninfected (not recorded which). Sequenced input: gamma-delta T cells from blood. Read as DNA, the sequence is TGTGCCTTGTGGGAGGTGCTGGAGTTGGACAAAAAAATCAAGGTATTT. This gives the protein CALWEVLELDKKIKVF.